This TCR beta chain was captured by sequencing in a study of OX40 agonist ivuxolimab in advanced cancers. About the research overall: At doses from 0.01 to 10 mg/kg, patients were given intravenous ivuxolimab every 2 weeks. Over 30% of patients had received prior checkpoint inhibitor therapy.

Study observations and caveats: Averaged across samples, CD8+ T cells carried more expanded clones than CD4+ did. CD4+ and CD8+ blood T cells expanded clonally by week 6 at 0.1 to 3.0 mg/kg.

This clone was detected once. Its antigen is not known. The assay was immunoSEQ multiplex PCR, and TCRdb's table has in-frame clones only and misses some. The data show 40,000 or so clones, around 80% seen once. The source is an adult with an advanced solid tumor such as melanoma, head and neck, liver or kidney cancer. Here the sequenced sample was CD4+ or CD8+ T cells sorted from blood, taken in a trial of the OX40 agonist ivuxolimab.

The CDR3 DNA reads TGTGCCATCAGTGTACCACAGGGGGGCCATGCTTTCTTT. Its translation is CAISVPQGGHAFF. The chain employs TRBV10-3 and TRBJ1-1, with 8 positions matching TRBD1. This CDR3 contains 13 residues. In germline, CDR1 is ENHRY, CDR2 SYGVKD. J gave up 11 bases and V 4 bases, and 9 bases lay outside the gene matches.